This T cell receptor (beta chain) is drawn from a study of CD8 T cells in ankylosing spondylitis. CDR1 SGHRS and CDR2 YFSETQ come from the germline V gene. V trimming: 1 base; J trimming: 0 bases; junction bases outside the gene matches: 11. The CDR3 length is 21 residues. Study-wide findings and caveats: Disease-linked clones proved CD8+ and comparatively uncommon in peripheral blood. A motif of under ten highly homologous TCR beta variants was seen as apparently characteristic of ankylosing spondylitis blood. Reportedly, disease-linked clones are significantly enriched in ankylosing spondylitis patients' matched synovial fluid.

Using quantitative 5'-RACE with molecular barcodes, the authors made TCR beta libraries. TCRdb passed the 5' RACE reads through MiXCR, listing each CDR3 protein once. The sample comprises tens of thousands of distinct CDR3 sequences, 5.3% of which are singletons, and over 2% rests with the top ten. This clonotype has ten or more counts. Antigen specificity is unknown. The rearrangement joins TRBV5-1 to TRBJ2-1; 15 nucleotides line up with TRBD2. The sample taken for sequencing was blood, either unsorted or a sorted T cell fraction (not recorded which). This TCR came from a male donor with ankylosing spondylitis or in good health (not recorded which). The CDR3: CASSLRGTSGGLLSSYNEQFF. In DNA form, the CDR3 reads TGCGCCAGCAGCTTGAGGGGGACTAGCGGGGGGCTACTTAGCTCCTACAATGAGCAGTTCTTC.